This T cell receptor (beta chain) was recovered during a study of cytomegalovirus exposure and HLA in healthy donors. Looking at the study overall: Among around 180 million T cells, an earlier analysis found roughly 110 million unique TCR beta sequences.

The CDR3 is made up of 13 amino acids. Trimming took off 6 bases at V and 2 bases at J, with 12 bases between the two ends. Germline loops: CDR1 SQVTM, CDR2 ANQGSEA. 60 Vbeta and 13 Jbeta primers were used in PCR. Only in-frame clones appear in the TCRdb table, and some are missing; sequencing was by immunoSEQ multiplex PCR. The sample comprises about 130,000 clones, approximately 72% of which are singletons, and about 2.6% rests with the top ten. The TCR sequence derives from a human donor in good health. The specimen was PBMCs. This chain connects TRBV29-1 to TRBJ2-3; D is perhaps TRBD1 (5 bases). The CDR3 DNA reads TGCAGCGTCGACCCGGACAACACAGATACGCAGTATTTT. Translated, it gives CSVDPDNTDTQYF.